One TCR beta chain is described in this entry. V gave up 3 bases and J gave up 3 bases, with 16 bases separating them. The CDR3 has 16 amino acids. This specimen comes from a study of T cells after somatic rescue of genetic block. Produced via immunoSEQ multiplex PCR; TCRdb's table is partial and in-frame only. Here the sample spans approximately 110,000 clones, about nine tenths being singletons. The source material was peripheral blood mononuclear cells (PBMCs). This receptor was taken from a woman between 18 and 29 years old. The chain is built from TRBV5-3 and TRBJ1-5; D is unresolved. TRBV5-3 is labeled an ORF, and its function is uncertain. The CDR3 nucleotides read TGTGCCAGAAGCTACACTACCGAGTACAACAATCAGCCCCAGCATTTT. Protein sequence: CARSYTTEYNNQPQHF.